Shown below are 32 T cell receptor beta chains from a single sample sequenced in a study of blood T cell repertoires in COVID-19. Here immunoSEQ multiplex PCR was the method, and the copy in TCRdb shows in-frame clones only, minus some. Of roughly 500,000 clones in the sample, roughly 88% were seen once. The sample comprised PBMCs or T cells enriched from blood (not recorded which). The receptor set was obtained from a middle-aged woman who had recovered from COVID-19.

The V and J genes are TRBV7-9 and TRBJ1-1; D possibly corresponds to TRBD1 (6 bases). The CDR3 is 13 residues long. Trimming stripped 6 bases from V and 0 bases from J, with 8 bases between. Germline CDR1 and CDR2: SEHNR and FQNEAQ (reference sequence). The chain's CDR3 is CASRQGLNTEAFF. DNA of the CDR3: TGTGCCAGCAGGCAGGGGTTGAACACTGAAGCTTTCTTT.

V gene TRBV13 combines with J gene TRBJ2-7; D is perhaps TRBD2 (6 bases). Trimming took off 6 bases at V and 4 bases at J, with 19 bases between the two ends. CDR1 and CDR2 (germline): PRHDT, FYEKMQ (reference sequence). The CDR3 runs to 15 residues. CDR3 region: CASSPLGGREYEQYF. As DNA, the CDR3 is TGTGCCAGCAGTCCGCTGGGAGGAAGGGAGTACGAGCAGTACTTC.

The chain has TRBV10-3 and TRBJ2-1; possibly TRBD1 for D (6 bases). This CDR3 contains 15 residues. From germline, CDR1 is ENHRY and CDR2 SYGVKD. Between the trimmed V and J ends, which lost 0 bases and 6 bases, there was a span of 12 bases. As DNA, the CDR3 is TGTGCCATCAGTGAGTCCAGGGGCGCTAGCAATGAGCAGTTCTTC. Amino acids: CAISESRGASNEQFF.

The rearrangement joins TRBV29-1 to TRBJ2-1; 15 bases are a match to TRBD2. The CDR3 has 15 amino acids. Germline CDR1 SQVTM, CDR2 ANQGSEA. V was pared by 5 bases and J by 6 bases, with 5 bases of the junction left unmatched. The CDR3 DNA follows: TGCAGCGTTAGTGGACTAGCGGGAGGGCCCAATGAGCAGTTCTTC. Amino acids: CSVSGLAGGPNEQFF.

The chain combines TRBV14 with TRBJ1-3; TRBD1 matches 8 bases. The CDR3 length is 15 residues. Germline loops: CDR1 SGHDN, CDR2 FVKESK. The ends lost 4 bases at V and 4 bases at J; junction bases unmatched: 6. Here the CDR3 reads CASSRQGMRGNTIYF. As DNA, the CDR3 is TGTGCCAGCAGCCGACAGGGGATGAGGGGAAACACCATATATTTT.

This clone was seen once. The chain joins TRBV6-5 to TRBJ1-5; 7 nucleotides line up with TRBD1. V lost 6 bases to trimming and J lost 4 bases; unmatched junction nucleotides: 6. CDR3 length: 14 residues. Per germline, CDR1 MNHEY and CDR2 SVGAGI. Written as DNA, the CDR3 is TGTGCCAGCAGGAGACAGGGCCCTAATCAGCCCCAGCATTTT. It translates to CASRRQGPNQPQHF.

Worth noting for this clone: Other DNA variants within this sample encode the same CDR3. The genes are TRBV9 and TRBJ1-1; a possible D gene is TRBD1 (6 bases). V was clipped by 0 bases and J by 5 bases, with 8 bases between them. Germline CDR1 and CDR2: SGDLS and YYNGEE. The CDR3 is 13 residues long. The CDR3 protein is CASSVGGLTEAFF. The DNA for the CDR3 is TGTGCCAGCAGCGTAGGGGGGCTGACTGAAGCTTTCTTT.

Details on this clone: Different DNA sequences within this sample yield the same CDR3. The rearrangement links TRBV30 to TRBJ2-7; 9 bases are shared with TRBD1. J lost 3 bases, V lost 0 bases, and 0 bases had no gene match. The CDR3 has 13 amino acids. Germline V lookup: CDR1 GTSNPN, CDR2 SVGIG (reference sequence). The CDR3 coding sequence is TGTGCCTGGAGTGTGGGACAGGGCTACGAGCAGTACTTC. Its translation is CAWSVGQGYEQYF.

The chain uses TRBV6-5 and TRBJ2-1, with 7 bases lining up with TRBD1. V shed 4 bases and J 3 bases; nucleotides not matched to a gene: 6. The CDR3 extends over 15 amino acids. The germline V gene has CDR1 MNHEY and CDR2 SVGAGI. Here the CDR3 reads CASSSGQTYYNEQFF. The CDR3 nucleotides are TGTGCCAGCAGTTCGGGACAGACTTACTACAATGAGCAGTTCTTC.

This sequence joins TRBV19 and TRBJ1-3; 8 positions match TRBD1. The germline gives CDR1 LNHDA, CDR2 SQIVND (reference sequence). With V trimmed by 4 bases and J by 2 bases, 1 base remained unmatched. The CDR3 covers 14 residues. The CDR3 sequence is CASSRQGTGNTIYF. CDR3 coding DNA: TGTGCCAGTAGTAGACAGGGGACTGGAAACACCATATATTTT.

This clone has a handful of counts. V gene TRBV25-1 combines with J gene TRBJ1-3; D may be TRBD1 (5 bases). The CDR3 runs to 15 residues. The germline CDR1 and CDR2 sequences are MGHDK and SYGVNS. V was cut by 2 bases and J by 0 bases, with 8 bases left in between. CDR3 loop: CASSEGAVSGNTIYF. As DNA, the CDR3 is TGTGCCAGCAGTGAAGGGGCAGTCTCTGGAAACACCATATATTTT.

The chain carries TRBV6-5 and TRBJ1-4; TRBD1 is a possible D gene (6 bases). Germline CDR1 and CDR2: MNHEY and SVGAGI. The CDR3 loop spans 16 amino acids. Trimming stripped 0 bases from V and 6 bases from J, with 14 bases between. The CDR3 sequence: CASSYSGINRDEKLFF. CDR3 DNA sequence: TGTGCCAGCAGTTACTCGGGGATTAACAGGGATGAAAAACTGTTTTTT.

The chain links TRBV6-5 to TRBJ2-3, with D maybe TRBD2 (5 bases). The CDR3 loop spans 14 amino acids. Germline V gene lookup returns CDR1 MNHEY and CDR2 SVGAGI. V was cut by 8 bases and J by 5 bases, with 17 bases left in between. Here the CDR3 DNA reads TGTGCCAGCGATAGCGCCTTGGGGATAGATACGCAGTATTTT. Its protein product is CASDSALGIDTQYF.

This clone showed up just once. The gene calls are TRBV5-1 and TRBJ1-2; D is possibly TRBD1 (6 bases). Looked up from germline, CDR1 is SGHRS and CDR2 is YFSETQ. CDR3 length: 13 amino acids. V shed 4 bases and J shed 8 bases, with 15 bases lying between them. The chain's CDR3 is CASSRGGNEGYTF. The DNA of the CDR3 is TGCGCCAGCAGCAGGGGGGGAAACGAAGGCTACACCTTC. The full variable domain, with the rest looked up from reference TRBV5-1 and TRBJ1-2, is KAGVTQTPRYLIKTRGQQVTLSCSPISGHRSVSWYQQTPGQGLQFLFEYFSETQRNKGNFPGRFSGRQFSNSRSEMNVSTLELGDSALYLCASSRGGNEGYTFGSGTRLTVV.

This rearrangement joins TRBV27 to TRBJ2-5, with D unclear. The V and J ends lost 5 bases and 1 base respectively, with 11 bases between them. This CDR3 has 14 residues. Germline assignment: CDR1 MNHEY and CDR2 SMNVEV (reference sequence). The CDR3 region is CASSPRYPQETQYF. The CDR3 DNA reads TGTGCCAGCAGTCCTCGGTACCCCCAAGAGACCCAGTACTTC.

The chain is built from TRBV9 and TRBJ2-1; D remains unclear. Germline lookup yields CDR1 SGDLS and CDR2 YYNGEE. The V end was cut by 2 bases, the J end by 0 bases, with 12 bases between. The CDR3 sequence is 16 residues long. The CDR3 is CASSVAVSRSYNEQFF. Written as DNA, the CDR3 is TGTGCCAGCAGCGTGGCGGTAAGTCGCTCCTACAATGAGCAGTTCTTC.

This chain uses TRBV5-1 with TRBJ2-1, with D possibly being TRBD2 (5 bases). Trimming took off 4 bases at V and 0 bases at J, with 11 bases between the two ends. The CDR3 is 15 amino acids. Germline-derived CDR1 and CDR2 are SGHRS and YFSETQ. Here the CDR3 DNA reads TGCGCCAGCAGCCAGTATGGGAGCTCCTACAATGAGCAGTTCTTC. Its protein is CASSQYGSSYNEQFF. The whole variable domain, filled in from reference TRBV5-1 and TRBJ2-1, reads KAGVTQTPRYLIKTRGQQVTLSCSPISGHRSVSWYQQTPGQGLQFLFEYFSETQRNKGNFPGRFSGRQFSNSRSEMNVSTLELGDSALYLCASSQYGSSYNEQFFGPGTRLTVL.

This chain links TRBV6-2 or TRBV6-3 with TRBJ2-7; D is perhaps TRBD1 (5 bases). Germline CDR1 is MNHEY and CDR2 is SVGEGT. There are 12 residues in the CDR3. The V and J ends lost 5 bases and 4 bases respectively, with 9 bases between them. The CDR3 region is CASSKTAYEQYF. In DNA, the CDR3 is TGTGCCAGCAGTAAGACAGCTTACGAGCAGTACTTC.

V gene TRBV12-3 or TRBV12-4 combines with J gene TRBJ2-3; D uncertain. Trimming removed 2 bases from V and 5 bases from J, with 8 bases in between. This CDR3 region has 13 residues. Here the CDR3 DNA reads TGTGCCAGCAGTTTATCCGAGGAAGATACGCAGTATTTT. This gives the protein CASSLSEEDTQYF.

The chain uses TRBV4-1 and TRBJ2-7; TRBD2 agrees at 13 bases. This CDR3 region has 19 residues. Trimming cost V 0 bases and J 2 bases; bases outside gene matches: 10. Germline V CDR1 and CDR2: MGHRA, YSYEKL. The CDR3, as DNA: TGCGCCAGCAGCCAAGAAGGACTAGCGGGAGTCGGGGGCCCCTACGAGCAGTACTTC. Its protein product is CASSQEGLAGVGGPYEQYF.

The chain combines TRBV18 with TRBJ2-3; D perhaps matches TRBD1 (5 bases). The V end was cut by 3 bases, the J end by 2 bases, with 15 bases between. The CDR3 is made up of 16 amino acids. Germline CDR1 KGHSH, CDR2 LQKENI. CDR3: CASSPRTIDNTDTQYF. The DNA for the CDR3 is TGTGCCAGCTCACCGAGGACAATCGATAACACAGATACGCAGTATTTT.

The chain recombines TRBV4-3 with TRBJ2-7; 7 nucleotides align to TRBD2. The ends lost 4 bases at V and 7 bases at J; junction bases unmatched: 10. The length of the CDR3 is 14 residues. Germline V gene data show CDR1 as LGHNA and CDR2 as YSLEER. For the CDR3, the DNA is TGCGCCAGCAGCCTGGGAGGGCCAGAGCAGGAGCAGTACTTC. This translates into CASSLGGPEQEQYF.

This clone was counted between two and nine times. The chain recombines TRBV18 with TRBJ2-3; 7 bases are a match to TRBD2. Germline V CDR1 and CDR2: KGHSH, LQKENI. This CDR3 contains 13 residues. V gave up 6 bases and J gave up 5 bases; unmatched junction bases: 5. The CDR3: CASSPGGLDTQYF. CDR3 coding DNA: TGTGCCAGCTCTCCGGGAGGATTAGATACGCAGTATTTT.

The V call is TRBV7-9, the J call TRBJ1-1, with a tentative D call TRBD1 (5 bases). Germline values: CDR1 SEHNR, CDR2 FQNEAQ (reference sequence). This CDR3 region has 13 residues. V lost 5 bases, J lost 6 bases, and 13 bases lay in between. The CDR3 coding sequence is TGTGCCAGCAGCCCCCGAGGACAATCTGAAGCTTTCTTT. Amino acid sequence: CASSPRGQSEAFF.

The genes are TRBV7-2 and TRBJ2-3; the match to TRBD2 covers 13 bases. This CDR3 has 17 amino acids. V shed 2 bases, J shed 4 bases, and the junction held 6 bases outside the gene matches. The germline V gene has CDR1 SGHTA and CDR2 FQGNSA. CDR3 sequence: CASSLRTSGRGSDTQYF. Here the CDR3 DNA reads TGTGCCAGCAGCTTACGGACTAGCGGGAGAGGGTCAGATACGCAGTATTTT.

In its sample, this clone was seen once. This chain links TRBV2 with TRBJ2-7; D unresolved. The CDR3 covers 11 residues. V was trimmed by 8 bases and J by 1 base, leaving 6 bases between them. Germline V CDR1 and CDR2: SNHLY, FYNNEI. The CDR3 loop reads CASLDSYEQYF. The CDR3 coding sequence is TGTGCCAGCCTAGATTCCTACGAGCAGTACTTC. Together with reference TRBV2 and TRBJ2-7, the CDR3 gives the full variable domain: EPEVTQTPSHQVTQMGQEVILRCVPISNHLYFYWYRQILGQKVEFLVSFYNNEISEKSEIFDDQFSVERPDGSNFTLKIRSTKLEDSAMYFCASLDSYEQYFGPGTRLTVT.

The chain uses TRBV7-9 and TRBJ2-5; 10 bases map to TRBD1. The CDR3 is made up of 15 amino acids. CDR1 SEHNR and CDR2 FQNEAQ come from the germline V gene (reference sequence). V lost 4 bases to trimming and J lost 5 bases; unmatched junction nucleotides: 7. The chain's CDR3 is CASSWGTGAGETQYF. In nucleotides, the CDR3 is TGTGCCAGCAGCTGGGGGACAGGGGCCGGGGAGACCCAGTACTTC.

The rearrangement joins TRBV19 to TRBJ1-5, with 7 positions matching TRBD1. Germline V lookup: CDR1 LNHDA, CDR2 SQIVND (reference sequence). The CDR3 spans 15 residues. The V and J ends lost 7 bases and 3 bases, in that order; junction bases with no gene match: 9. In nucleotides, the CDR3 is TGTGCCAGTATGCCCCGACAGGGAAACAATCAGCCCCAGCATTTT. Its translation is CASMPRQGNNQPQHF.

The gene calls are TRBV18 and TRBJ1-4; D gene ambiguous. Germline assignment: CDR1 KGHSH and CDR2 LQKENI. V gave up 2 bases and J gave up 5 bases, with 9 bases separating them. CDR3 size: 14 residues. CDR3 DNA: TGTGCCAGCTCACCAAGTGGCCAGAATGAAAAACTGTTTTTT. Its protein product is CASSPSGQNEKLFF.

This clone was recorded only once. The V and J genes are TRBV9 and TRBJ2-7; D might be TRBD2 (5 bases). There are 15 residues in the CDR3. The V gene lost 3 bases and the J gene lost 6 bases, with 19 bases spanning the gap. Germline CDR1 is SGDLS and CDR2 is YYNGEE. The CDR3 loop reads CASSALAPPGGEQYF. Written as DNA, the CDR3 is TGTGCCAGCAGCGCCTTAGCCCCCCCCGGAGGCGAGCAGTACTTC. Full variable domain (remainder filled in from reference TRBV9 and TRBJ2-7): DSGVTQTPKHLITATGQRVTLRCSPRSGDLSVYWYQQSLDQGLQFLIQYYNGEERAKGNILERFSAQQFPDLHSELNLSSLELGDSALYFCASSALAPPGGEQYFGPGTRLTVT.

The chain recombines TRBV4-2 with TRBJ1-6, with D hard to call. Germline V gene data show CDR1 as LGHNA and CDR2 as YNFKEQ. Trimming took off 0 bases at V and 5 bases at J, with 5 bases between the two ends. CDR3 length: 14 amino acids. CDR3 residues: CASSQDSNNSPLHF. The DNA for the CDR3 is TGTGCCAGCAGCCAAGACAGTAATAATTCACCCCTCCACTTT.

The rearrangement uses TRBV7-8 and TRBJ1-5, with D maybe TRBD1 (5 bases). CDR3 length equals 15 residues. The V end lost 1 base, the J end lost 2 bases, and 9 bases lay between the germline ends. Germline V gene sequence: CDR1 SGHVS, CDR2 FQNEAQ. The CDR3 sequence is CASSLDEQGNQPQHF. The DNA of the CDR3 is TGTGCCAGCAGCTTAGATGAACAGGGCAATCAGCCCCAGCATTTT. Full variable domain (outside the CDR3, taken from reference TRBV7-8 and TRBJ1-5): GAGVSQSPRYKVAKRGQDVALRCDPISGHVSLFWYQQALGQGPEFLTYFQNEAQLDKSGLPSDRFFAERPEGSVSTLKIQRTQQEDSAVYLCASSLDEQGNQPQHFGDGTRLSIL.